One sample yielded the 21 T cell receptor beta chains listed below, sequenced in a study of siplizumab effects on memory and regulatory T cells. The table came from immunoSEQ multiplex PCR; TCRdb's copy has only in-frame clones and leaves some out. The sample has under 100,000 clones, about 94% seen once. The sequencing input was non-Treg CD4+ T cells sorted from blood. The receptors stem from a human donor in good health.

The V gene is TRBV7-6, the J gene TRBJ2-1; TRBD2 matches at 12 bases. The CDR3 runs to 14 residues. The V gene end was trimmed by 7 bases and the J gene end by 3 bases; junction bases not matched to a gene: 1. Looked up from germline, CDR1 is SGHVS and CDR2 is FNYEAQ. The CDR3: CASTTSGSYNEQFF. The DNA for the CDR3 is TGTGCCAGCACGACTAGCGGGAGCTACAATGAGCAGTTCTTC.

CDR3 sequence reads: CASSRPGPEFF. CDR3 nucleotide sequence: TGTGCCAGCTCACGGCCGGGACCGGAGTTCTTC. The chain links TRBV18 to TRBJ2-1; D may correspond to TRBD1 or TRBD2 (5 bases each). The germline V and J ends were trimmed by 4 bases and 14 bases, with 12 bases remaining between them. Germline loops: CDR1 KGHSH, CDR2 LQKENI. This CDR3 has 11 residues.

CDR3 nucleotides: TGCGCCAGCGGATTCGGGAGCGCCAGTCCAGAGACCCAGTACTTC. This gives the protein CASGFGSASPETQYF. The rearrangement joins TRBV5-1 to TRBJ2-5, with D possibly matching TRBD2 (6 bases). The V end lost 7 bases, the J end lost 4 bases, and 20 bases lay between the germline ends. This CDR3 region has 15 residues. The germline gives CDR1 SGHRS, CDR2 YFSETQ.

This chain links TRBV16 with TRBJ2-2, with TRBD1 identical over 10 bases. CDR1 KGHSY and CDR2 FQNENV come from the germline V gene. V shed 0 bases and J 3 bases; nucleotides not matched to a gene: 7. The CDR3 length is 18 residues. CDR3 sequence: CASSQSGQGIPYTGELFF. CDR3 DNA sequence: TGTGCCAGCAGCCAATCGGGACAGGGGATTCCTTACACCGGGGAGCTGTTTTTT.

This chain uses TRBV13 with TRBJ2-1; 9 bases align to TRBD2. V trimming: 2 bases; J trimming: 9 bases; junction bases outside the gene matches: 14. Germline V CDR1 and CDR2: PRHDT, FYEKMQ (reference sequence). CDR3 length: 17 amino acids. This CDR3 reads CASSLSGGRAGLTEQFF. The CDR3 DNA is TGTGCCAGCAGCTTATCTGGCGGGAGGGCCGGTCTTACTGAGCAGTTCTTC.

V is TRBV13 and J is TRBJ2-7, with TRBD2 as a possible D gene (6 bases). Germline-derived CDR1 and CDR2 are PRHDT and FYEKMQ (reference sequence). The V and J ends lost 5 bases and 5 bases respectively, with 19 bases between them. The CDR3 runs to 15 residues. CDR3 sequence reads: CASSPRREDYNEQYF. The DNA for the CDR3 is TGTGCCAGCAGCCCACGGAGGGAGGACTACAACGAGCAGTACTTC.

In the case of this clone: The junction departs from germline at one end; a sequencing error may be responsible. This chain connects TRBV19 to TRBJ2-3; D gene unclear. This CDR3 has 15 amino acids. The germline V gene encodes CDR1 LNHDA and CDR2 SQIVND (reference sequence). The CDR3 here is CASSPVRGISDTQYF. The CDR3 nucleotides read TGTGCCAGTAGTCCTGTTCGCGGCATTTCAGACACGCAGTATTTT.

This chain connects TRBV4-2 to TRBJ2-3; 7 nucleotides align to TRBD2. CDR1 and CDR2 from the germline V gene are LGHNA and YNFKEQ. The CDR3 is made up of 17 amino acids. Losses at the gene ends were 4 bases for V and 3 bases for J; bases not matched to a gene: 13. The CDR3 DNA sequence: TGTGCCAGCAGCCCCTTGAGTCAAGCGGGACGAACAGATACGCAGTATTTT. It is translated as CASSPLSQAGRTDTQYF.

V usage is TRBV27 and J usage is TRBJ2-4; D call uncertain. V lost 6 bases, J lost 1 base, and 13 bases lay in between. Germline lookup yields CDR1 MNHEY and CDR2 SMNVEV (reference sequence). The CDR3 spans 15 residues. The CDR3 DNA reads TGTGCCAGCAGCTCCGGTAGGTCGGCCAAAAACATTCAGTACTTC. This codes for CASSSGRSAKNIQYF.

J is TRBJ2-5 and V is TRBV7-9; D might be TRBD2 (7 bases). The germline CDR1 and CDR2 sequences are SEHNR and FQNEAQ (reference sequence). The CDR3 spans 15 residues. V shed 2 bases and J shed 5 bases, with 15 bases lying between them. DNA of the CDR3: TGTGCCAGCAGCTTAACGGGGGGCCGGGGGGAGACCCAGTACTTC. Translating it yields CASSLTGGRGETQYF.

The CDR3 sequence: CASSLSALGYTF. Here the CDR3 DNA reads TGTGCCAGCAGTTTGTCAGCTCTTGGCTACACCTTC. The rearrangement uses TRBV28 and TRBJ1-2; D unclear. The CDR3 contains 12 residues. In germline, CDR1 is MDHEN, CDR2 SYDVKM. V was pared by 3 bases and J by 7 bases, with 9 bases between.

The CDR3 sequence: CASSQGALYGYTF. The CDR3 DNA sequence: TGTGCCAGCAGTCAGGGGGCCCTCTATGGCTACACCTTC. This sequence joins TRBV25-1 and TRBJ1-2; 8 bases align to TRBD1. V lost 5 bases and J lost 4; bases outside the gene matches: 3. The CDR3 is 13 residues long. Germline CDR1 MGHDK, CDR2 SYGVNS.

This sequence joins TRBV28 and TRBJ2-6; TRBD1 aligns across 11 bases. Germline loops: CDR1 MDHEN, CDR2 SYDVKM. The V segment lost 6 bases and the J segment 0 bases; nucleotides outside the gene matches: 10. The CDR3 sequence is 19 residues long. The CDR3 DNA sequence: TGTGCCAGCAGAAGCGGGACAGGGGGTCTAAGCTCTGGGGCCAACGTCCTGACTTTC. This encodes CASRSGTGGLSSGANVLTF.

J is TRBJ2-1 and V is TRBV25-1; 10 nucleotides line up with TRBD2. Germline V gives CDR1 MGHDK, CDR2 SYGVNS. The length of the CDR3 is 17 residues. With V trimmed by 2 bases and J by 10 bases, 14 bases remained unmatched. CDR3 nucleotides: TGTGCCAGCAGTGAACCGCTCGGAGCGGGAGGGCCGAGGGAGCAGTTCTTC. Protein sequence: CASSEPLGAGGPREQFF.

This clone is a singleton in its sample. The CDR3 region is CASSFGLAEETQYF. DNA of the CDR3: TGCGCCAGCAGCTTTGGGCTAGCGGAAGAGACCCAGTACTTC. The rearrangement links TRBV5-1 to TRBJ2-5; 7 nucleotides align to TRBD2. The CDR3 runs to 14 residues. Trimming cost V 2 bases and J 3 bases; bases outside gene matches: 4. Germline CDR1 is SGHRS and CDR2 is YFSETQ.

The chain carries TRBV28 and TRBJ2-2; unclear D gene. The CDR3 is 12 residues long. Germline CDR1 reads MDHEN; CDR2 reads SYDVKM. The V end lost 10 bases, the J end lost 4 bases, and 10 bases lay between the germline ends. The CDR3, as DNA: TGTGCCATCAAGAAGGTCACCGGGGAGCTGTTTTTT. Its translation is CAIKKVTGELFF.

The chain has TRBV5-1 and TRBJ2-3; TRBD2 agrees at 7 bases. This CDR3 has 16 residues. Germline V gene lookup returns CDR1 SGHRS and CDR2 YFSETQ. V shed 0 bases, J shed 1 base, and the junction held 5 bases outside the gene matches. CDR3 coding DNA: TGCGCCAGCAGCTTGGATTCTAGCGGCCGCACAGATACGCAGTATTTT. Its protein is CASSLDSSGRTDTQYF.

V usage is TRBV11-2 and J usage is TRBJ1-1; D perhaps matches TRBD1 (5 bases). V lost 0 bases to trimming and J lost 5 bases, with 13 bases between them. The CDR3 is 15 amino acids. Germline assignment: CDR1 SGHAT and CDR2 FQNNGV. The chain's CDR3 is CASSLESVWTTEAFF. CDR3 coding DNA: TGTGCCAGCAGCTTAGAGAGTGTTTGGACAACTGAAGCTTTCTTT. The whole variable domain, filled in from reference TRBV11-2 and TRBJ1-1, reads EAGVAQSPRYKIIEKRQSVAFWCNPISGHATLYWYQQILGQGPKLLIQFQNNGVVDDSQLPKDRFSAERLKGVDSTLKIQPAKLEDSAVYLCASSLESVWTTEAFFGQGTRLTVV.

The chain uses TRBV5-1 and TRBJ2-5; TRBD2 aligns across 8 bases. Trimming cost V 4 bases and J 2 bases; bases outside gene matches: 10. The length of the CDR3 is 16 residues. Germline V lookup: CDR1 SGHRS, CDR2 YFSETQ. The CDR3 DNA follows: TGCGCCAGCAGCCTCACTACTAGCGGAGTACAAGAGACCCAGTACTTC. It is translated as CASSLTTSGVQETQYF.

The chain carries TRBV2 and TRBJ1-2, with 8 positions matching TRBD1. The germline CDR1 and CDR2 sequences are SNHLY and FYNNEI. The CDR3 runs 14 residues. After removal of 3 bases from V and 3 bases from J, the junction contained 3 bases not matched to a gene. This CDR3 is CASSDRGLDYGYTF. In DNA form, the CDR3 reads TGTGCCAGCAGTGACAGGGGGCTGGACTATGGCTACACCTTC.

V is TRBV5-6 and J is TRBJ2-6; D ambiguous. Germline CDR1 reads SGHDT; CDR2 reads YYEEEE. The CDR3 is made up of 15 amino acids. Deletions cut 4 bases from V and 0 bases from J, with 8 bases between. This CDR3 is CASSLLPSGANVLTF. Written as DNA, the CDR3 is TGTGCCAGCAGCCTCCTTCCCTCTGGGGCCAACGTCCTGACTTTC. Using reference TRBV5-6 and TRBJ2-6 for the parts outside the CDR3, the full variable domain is DAGVTQSPTHLIKTRGQQVTLRCSPKSGHDTVSWYQQALGQGPQFIFQYYEEEERQRGNFPDRFSGHQFPNYSSELNVNALLLGDSALYLCASSLLPSGANVLTFGAGSRLTVL.